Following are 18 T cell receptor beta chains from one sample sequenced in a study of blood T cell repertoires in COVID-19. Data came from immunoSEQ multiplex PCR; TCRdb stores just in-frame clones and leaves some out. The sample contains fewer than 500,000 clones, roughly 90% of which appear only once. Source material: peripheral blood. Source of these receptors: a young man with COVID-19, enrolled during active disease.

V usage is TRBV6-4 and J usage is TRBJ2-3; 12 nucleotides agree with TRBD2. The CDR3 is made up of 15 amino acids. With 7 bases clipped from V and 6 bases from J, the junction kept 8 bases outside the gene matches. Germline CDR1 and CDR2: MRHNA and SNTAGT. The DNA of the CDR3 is TGTGCCAGCAATCCTAGCGGGGGGGCCTCGGATACGCAGTATTTT. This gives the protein CASNPSGGASDTQYF.

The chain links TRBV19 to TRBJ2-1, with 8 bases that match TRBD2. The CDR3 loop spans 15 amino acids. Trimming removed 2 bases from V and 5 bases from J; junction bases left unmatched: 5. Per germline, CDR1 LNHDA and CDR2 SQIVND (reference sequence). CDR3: CASSIYGGGNNEQFF. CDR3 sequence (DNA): TGTGCCAGTAGTATATACGGGGGGGGAAACAATGAGCAGTTCTTC.

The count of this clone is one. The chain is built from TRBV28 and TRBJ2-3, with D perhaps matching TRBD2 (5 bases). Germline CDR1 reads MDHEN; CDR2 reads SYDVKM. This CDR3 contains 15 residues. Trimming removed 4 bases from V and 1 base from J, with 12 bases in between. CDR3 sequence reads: CASSSVGERTDTQYF. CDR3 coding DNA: TGTGCCAGCAGTTCTGTCGGGGAACGCACAGATACGCAGTATTTT.

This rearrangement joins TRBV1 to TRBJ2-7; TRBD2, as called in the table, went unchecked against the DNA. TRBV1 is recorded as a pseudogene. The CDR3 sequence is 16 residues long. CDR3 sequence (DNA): TGCACCAGCAGCCAGATACGACGAGCGGGAGGGCATGAGCAGTACTTC. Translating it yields CTSSQIRRAGGHEQYF.

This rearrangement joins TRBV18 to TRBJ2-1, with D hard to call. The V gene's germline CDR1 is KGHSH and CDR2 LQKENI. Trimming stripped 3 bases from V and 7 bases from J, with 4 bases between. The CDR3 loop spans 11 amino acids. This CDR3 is CASSPQNEQFF. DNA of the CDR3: TGTGCCAGCTCACCCCAGAATGAGCAGTTCTTC.

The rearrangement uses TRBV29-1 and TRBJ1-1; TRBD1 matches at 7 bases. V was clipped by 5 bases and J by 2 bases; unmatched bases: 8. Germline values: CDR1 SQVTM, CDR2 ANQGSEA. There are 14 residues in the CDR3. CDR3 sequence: CSVPYGTVNTEAFF. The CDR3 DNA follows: TGCAGCGTTCCTTACGGGACAGTCAACACTGAAGCTTTCTTT.

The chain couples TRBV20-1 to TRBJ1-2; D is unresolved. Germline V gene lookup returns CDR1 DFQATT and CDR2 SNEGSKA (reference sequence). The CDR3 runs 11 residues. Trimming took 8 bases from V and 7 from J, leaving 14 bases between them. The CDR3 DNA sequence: TGCAGTCCCAGGTGGGCCGGTGGCTACACCTTC. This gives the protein CSPRWAGGYTF.

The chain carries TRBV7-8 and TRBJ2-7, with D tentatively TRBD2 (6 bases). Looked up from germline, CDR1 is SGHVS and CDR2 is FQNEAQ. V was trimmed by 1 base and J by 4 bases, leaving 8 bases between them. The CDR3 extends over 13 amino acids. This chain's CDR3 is CASSLGDWYEQYF. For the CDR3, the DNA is TGTGCCAGCAGCTTAGGGGACTGGTACGAGCAGTACTTC.

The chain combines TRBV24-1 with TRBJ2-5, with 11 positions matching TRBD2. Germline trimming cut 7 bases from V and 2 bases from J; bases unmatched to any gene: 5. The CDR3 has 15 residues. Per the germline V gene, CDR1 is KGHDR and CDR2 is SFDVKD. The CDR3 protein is CATSGRLAGQETQYF. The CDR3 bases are TGTGCCACCAGCGGTCGACTAGCGGGACAAGAGACCCAGTACTTC.

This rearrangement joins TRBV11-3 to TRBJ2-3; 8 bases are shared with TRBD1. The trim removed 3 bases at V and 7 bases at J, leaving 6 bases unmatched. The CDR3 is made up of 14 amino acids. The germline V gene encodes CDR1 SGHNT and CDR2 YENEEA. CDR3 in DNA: TGTGCCAGCAGCTTTCAGGGGGCGATGAATACGCAGTATTTT. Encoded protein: CASSFQGAMNTQYF.

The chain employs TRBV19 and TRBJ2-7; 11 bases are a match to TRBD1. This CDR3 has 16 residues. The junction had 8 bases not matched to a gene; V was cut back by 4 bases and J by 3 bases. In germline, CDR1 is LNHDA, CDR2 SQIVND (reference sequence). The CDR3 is CASSNPGQGGFYEQYF. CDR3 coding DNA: TGTGCCAGTAGTAACCCGGGACAGGGGGGATTCTACGAGCAGTACTTC.

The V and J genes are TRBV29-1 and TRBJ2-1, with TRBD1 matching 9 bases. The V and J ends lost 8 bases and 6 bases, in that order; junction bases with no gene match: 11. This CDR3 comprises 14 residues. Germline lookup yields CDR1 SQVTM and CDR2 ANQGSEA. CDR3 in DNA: TGCAGCATCCCCGGGACAGGGTGGGGCAATGAGCAGTTCTTC. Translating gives CSIPGTGWGNEQFF.

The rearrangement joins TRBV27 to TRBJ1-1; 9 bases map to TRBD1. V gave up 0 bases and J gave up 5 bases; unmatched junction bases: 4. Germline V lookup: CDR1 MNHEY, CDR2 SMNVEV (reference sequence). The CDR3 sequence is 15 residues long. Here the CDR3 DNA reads TGTGCCAGCAGTTTATCCCGGACAGGGGCTACTGAAGCTTTCTTT. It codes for CASSLSRTGATEAFF.

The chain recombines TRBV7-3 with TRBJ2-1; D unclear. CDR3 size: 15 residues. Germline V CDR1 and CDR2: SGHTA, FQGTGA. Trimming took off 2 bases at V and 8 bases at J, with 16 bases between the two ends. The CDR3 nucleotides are TGTGCCAGCAGCTTACGACCCCTTGGAGTGGATGAGCAGTTCTTC. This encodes CASSLRPLGVDEQFF.

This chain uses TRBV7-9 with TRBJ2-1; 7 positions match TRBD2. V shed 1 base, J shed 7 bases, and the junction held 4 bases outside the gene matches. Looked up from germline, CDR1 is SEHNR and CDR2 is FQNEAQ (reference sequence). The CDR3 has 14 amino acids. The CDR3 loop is CASSLGASGNEQFF. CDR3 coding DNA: TGTGCCAGCAGCTTAGGCGCTAGCGGAAATGAGCAGTTCTTC. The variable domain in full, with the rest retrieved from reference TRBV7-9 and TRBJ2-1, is DTGVSQNPRHKITKRGQNVTFRCDPISEHNRLYWYRQTLGQGPEFLTYFQNEAQLEKSRLLSDRFSAERPKGSFSTLEIQRTEQGDSAMYLCASSLGASGNEQFFGPGTRLTVL.

CDR3 in DNA: TGTGCCAGCAGTTTCTACAGGAGTGAAGCTTTCTTT. It is translated as CASSFYRSEAFF. The chain employs TRBV6-2 or TRBV6-3 and TRBJ1-1, with D perhaps matching TRBD1 (5 bases). The CDR3 length is 12 residues. V dropped 4 bases and J dropped 7 bases, with 10 bases sitting between them. Per germline, CDR1 MNHEY and CDR2 SVGEGT.

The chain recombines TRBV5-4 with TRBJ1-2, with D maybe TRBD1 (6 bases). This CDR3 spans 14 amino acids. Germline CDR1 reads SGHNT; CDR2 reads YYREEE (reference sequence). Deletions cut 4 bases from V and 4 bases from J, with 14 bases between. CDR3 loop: CASSLPTGTYGYTF. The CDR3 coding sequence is TGTGCCAGCAGCCTCCCCACAGGGACCTATGGCTACACCTTC.

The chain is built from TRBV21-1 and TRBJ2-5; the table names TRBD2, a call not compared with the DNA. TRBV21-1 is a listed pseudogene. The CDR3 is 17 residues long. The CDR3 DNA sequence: TGTACCAGCAGCAAAGTTGTGCGGGAGCACACAAAAGAGACCCAGTACTTC. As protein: CTSSKVVREHTKETQYF.